What follows are 14 T cell receptor beta chains derived from one specimen sequenced in a study of CD8+ T cells in alopecia areata. Specified treatment: oral pan-JAK inhibitor, 5-10 mg twice daily. In each case, RNA was isolated and then reverse transcribed into cDNA as the sequencing template. The repertoire was sequenced with immunoSEQ multiplex PCR; TCRdb's copy has only in-frame clones and lacks some. The sample records some 110,000 clones, roughly 50% being singletons. The sequenced sample was CD8+ T cells sorted from blood, obtained at week 4, from a patient treated with tofacitinib. Receptors were obtained from a human donor with alopecia areata.

In nucleotides, the CDR3 is TGTGCCAGCAGTTCTTCAGGCCCTGGTGGCTACACCTTC. This sequence encodes CASSSSGPGGYTF. This chain connects TRBV27 to TRBJ1-2, with unresolved D. CDR3 length: 13 residues. CDR1 and CDR2 (germline): MNHEY, SMNVEV (reference sequence). V was clipped by 4 bases and J by 7 bases, with 13 bases between them.

The chain has TRBV30 and TRBJ2-3; 12 bases are a match to TRBD2. V shed 2 bases and J 4 bases; nucleotides not matched to a gene: 4. The germline CDR1 and CDR2 sequences are GTSNPN and SVGIG (reference sequence). The CDR3 has 15 residues. CDR3 sequence (DNA): TGTGCCTGGAGTAGGACTAGCGGGGCCGCAGATACGCAGTATTTT. It translates to CAWSRTSGAADTQYF.

The rearrangement links TRBV13 to TRBJ1-1; a weak D match, TRBD1 (5 bases). CDR1 is PRHDT, CDR2 FYEKMQ, per germline (reference sequence). CDR3 length: 15 residues. With 1 base removed from V and 1 base from J, the gap between germline ends came to 10 bases. The CDR3 sequence: CASSLDRIENTEAFF. The CDR3 DNA reads as TGTGCCAGCAGCTTAGACAGGATAGAGAACACTGAAGCTTTCTTT. Full variable domain (missing parts from reference TRBV13 and TRBJ1-1): AAGVIQSPRHLIKEKRETATLKCYPIPRHDTVYWYQQGPGQDPQFLISFYEKMQSDKGSIPDRFSAQQFSDYHSELNMSSLELGDSALYFCASSLDRIENTEAFFGQGTRLTVV.

This clone appeared a few times. The chain links TRBV7-2 to TRBJ2-5; 8 nucleotides match TRBD1. V lost 4 bases, J lost 2 bases, and 3 bases stayed unmatched. Germline V gene data show CDR1 as SGHTA and CDR2 as FQGNSA. CDR3 length: 14 amino acids. The CDR3 DNA is TGTGCCAGCAGCTACCGACAGGGGCAAGAGACCCAGTACTTC. Translated, it gives CASSYRQGQETQYF.

Only a few counts were recorded for this clone. The CDR3 DNA sequence: TGTGCCAGCAGTCCGCTCGGACAGGGGAGTAACTATGGCTACACCTTC. It specifies CASSPLGQGSNYGYTF. This chain joins TRBV27 and TRBJ1-2; 9 positions agree with TRBD1. Germline V lookup: CDR1 MNHEY, CDR2 SMNVEV (reference sequence). Losses at the gene ends were 5 bases for V and 1 base for J; bases not matched to a gene: 8. The CDR3 has 16 residues.

This clone has only a few counts. The chain is built from TRBV11-2 and TRBJ1-5; 11 bases fit TRBD1. Looked up from germline, CDR1 is SGHAT and CDR2 is FQNNGV. CDR3 size: 17 residues. The junction had 4 bases not matched to a gene; V was cut back by 1 base and J by 2 bases. In DNA, the CDR3 is TGTGCCAGCAGCTTAGGTTGGACAGGGGGCGGCAATCAGCCCCAGCATTTT. This encodes CASSLGWTGGGNQPQHF.

This chain links TRBV13 with TRBJ2-7; no firm D call. The CDR3 loop spans 12 amino acids. Germline V lookup: CDR1 PRHDT, CDR2 FYEKMQ (reference sequence). V lost 1 base to trimming and J lost 6 bases, with 7 bases between them. The CDR3 DNA is TGTGCCAGCAGCTTAGTAGCCGGCGAGCAGTACTTC. Protein sequence: CASSLVAGEQYF.

A few counts support this clone. The chain has TRBV4-1 and TRBJ2-7; perhaps TRBD1 as D (5 bases). Trimming cost V 1 base and J 1 base, with 11 bases left between them. The germline V gene encodes CDR1 MGHRA and CDR2 YSYEKL. The CDR3 has 15 amino acids. The CDR3 bases are TGCGCCAGCAGCCAAGGGGGCCGAAGATCCTACGAGCAGTACTTC. Residues: CASSQGGRRSYEQYF.

The chain joins TRBV25-1 to TRBJ2-5; D is perhaps TRBD2 (7 bases). The CDR3 is 14 residues long. Germline V gene lookup returns CDR1 MGHDK and CDR2 SYGVNS. Trimming removed 10 bases at V and 2 bases at J, with 17 bases between. The CDR3, as DNA: TGTGCCACCTGGGAAGGGAGGGGGCAAGAGACCCAGTACTTC. Translated: CATWEGRGQETQYF.

A few counts support this clone. The chain couples TRBV7-2 to TRBJ2-3; D gene ambiguous. V was pared by 2 bases and J by 4 bases, with 10 bases between. The CDR3 runs to 14 residues. Germline-derived CDR1 and CDR2 are SGHTA and FQGNSA. In DNA, the CDR3 is TGTGCCAGCAGCTTAAACAGCCTCCCAGATACGCAGTATTTT. This translates into CASSLNSLPDTQYF.

This sequence joins TRBV7-9 and TRBJ2-5, with TRBD2 matching over 12 bases. The CDR3 sequence is 18 residues long. Per germline, CDR1 SEHNR and CDR2 FQNEAQ (reference sequence). Losses at the gene ends were 2 bases for V and 3 bases for J; bases not matched to a gene: 10. CDR3 sequence: CASSLFLAGGPVEETQYF. In DNA form, the CDR3 reads TGTGCCAGCAGCTTATTCCTAGCGGGGGGGCCAGTAGAAGAGACCCAGTACTTC.

The CDR3 loop is CSSTGPNTGELFF. CDR3 in DNA: TGCAGCTCCACAGGACCCAACACCGGGGAGCTGTTTTTT. This chain connects TRBV29-1 to TRBJ2-2; TRBD1 might be the D (5 bases). The CDR3 extends over 13 amino acids. Germline V CDR1 and CDR2: SQVTM, ANQGSEA. V lost 8 bases, J lost 2 bases, and 12 bases lay in between.

The chain links TRBV29-1 to TRBJ1-2; no reliable D call. V was pared by 2 bases and J by 3 bases, with 13 bases between. Germline V gene data show CDR1 as SQVTM and CDR2 as ANQGSEA. The CDR3 contains 14 residues. This chain's CDR3 is CSVERPSMDYGYTF. The CDR3 DNA reads TGCAGCGTTGAACGACCCTCTATGGACTATGGCTACACCTTC.

The rearrangement links TRBV30 to TRBJ1-1; a weak D match, TRBD1 (5 bases). Germline V gene lookup returns CDR1 GTSNPN and CDR2 SVGIG (reference sequence). The CDR3 length is 14 residues. V was trimmed by 2 bases and J by 0 bases, leaving 10 bases between them. The CDR3, as DNA: TGTGCCTGGAGTATGGGGCAGATGAACACTGAAGCTTTCTTT. This encodes CAWSMGQMNTEAFF.